The sequence of this T cell receptor beta chain was determined in a study of T cells after yellow fever vaccination. About the research overall: With SMART-Seq v4 Ultra Low Input, the fractions containing low cell numbers were prepared. Study-wide results and limits: Clones from primary vaccination mostly reappeared after the booster (less than 98% CD4, around 90% CD8). Only a small proportion of the clonotypes turned up in both the CD4 and the CD8 compartments, likely arising from convergent recombination.

This clonotype was seen repeatedly, ten times or more. Its target is not known. V lost 4 bases to trimming and J lost 9 bases, with 13 bases between them. There are 13 residues in the CDR3. Germline loops: CDR1 SGHKS, CDR2 YYEKEE (reference sequence). A process of 5'RACE template switching, which added a universal primer site and UMIs, was used to make TCR cDNA. Using its own MiXCR run on the 5' RACE reads, TCRdb lists one record per CDR3 protein. Of approximately 250,000 distinct CDR3 sequences listed, 3.6% were seen once; the top ten hold under 20%. The specimen comprised PBMCs, sampled 15 days after the yellow fever booster vaccination. The source is a young man who received the YFV17D yellow fever vaccine. The chain recombines TRBV5-5 with TRBJ2-2; D gene ambiguous. DNA of the CDR3: TGTGCCAGCAGCGTCCGAGTGTGGCGGGAGCTGTTTTTT. Its translation: CASSVRVWRELFF.